Below, 21 T cell receptor beta chains from the same sample are listed, as sequenced in a study of Ad26.COV2.S vaccination and SARS-CoV-2 variants. The data were produced by immunoSEQ multiplex PCR, yet TCRdb's version contains in-frame clones alone and is incomplete. The table includes around 320,000 clones, around four fifths detected once. Regarding treatment: about 20 received Ad26.COV2.S at low or high dose, single or two shots; a few received placebo; per-sample allocation not given. Sampling happened 63 days after the first vaccine or placebo injection. The starting material was peripheral blood, obtained in a trial of Ad26.COV2.S vaccine versus placebo. These receptors were obtained from a person between 18 and 59 years old who received the Ad26.COV2.S COVID-19 vaccine or a placebo.

V gene TRBV6-1 combines with J gene TRBJ1-2; D not resolved. The germline V gene has CDR1 MNHNS and CDR2 SASEGT. The CDR3 is 12 residues long. Trimming cost V 3 bases and J 4 bases, with 6 bases left between them. The CDR3 DNA follows: TGTGCCAGCAGTGACGTTGTCTATGGCTACACCTTC. The encoded protein is CASSDVVYGYTF.

The chain joins TRBV5-4 to TRBJ1-2, with D perhaps TRBD1 (5 bases). Trimming took off 4 bases at V and 8 bases at J, with 15 bases between the two ends. The CDR3 runs 13 residues. Germline CDR1 and CDR2: SGHNT and YYREEE (reference sequence). The CDR3 DNA sequence: TGTGCCAGCAGCCTCCCTGGGGGAGGCGGCTACACCTTC. It encodes CASSLPGGGGYTF.

This clone turned up a few times. The chain links TRBV19 to TRBJ2-2; D possibly corresponds to TRBD2 (5 bases). This CDR3 comprises 15 residues. Deletions cut 1 base from V and 2 bases from J, with 8 bases between. Germline V gives CDR1 LNHDA, CDR2 SQIVND (reference sequence). The CDR3 here is CASSIVRGNTGELFF. The CDR3 nucleotides read TGTGCCAGTAGTATAGTACGGGGAAACACCGGGGAGCTGTTTTTT.

The chain has TRBV19 and TRBJ2-2; TRBD2 matches at 9 bases. CDR1 and CDR2 from the germline V gene are LNHDA and SQIVND (reference sequence). CDR3 size: 16 residues. Trimming took 3 bases from V and 7 from J; bases not matched to a gene: 9. The CDR3 loop reads CASSIAGGGAGGELFF. Written as DNA, the CDR3 is TGTGCCAGTAGTATCGCGGGCGGGGGGGCCGGCGGGGAGCTGTTTTTT.

The gene calls are TRBV6-2 or TRBV6-3 and TRBJ2-2; D remains ambiguous. The CDR3 consists of 12 residues. V gave up 3 bases and J gave up 4 bases, with 3 bases separating them. CDR1 is MNHEY and CDR2 is SVGEGT in the germline V gene. CDR3 nucleotide sequence: TGTGCCAGCAGTTATCCCACCGGGGAGCTGTTTTTT. This sequence encodes CASSYPTGELFF.

As concerns this clone: One junction end disagrees with the germline gene, perhaps due to a read error. The chain employs TRBV10-3 and TRBJ2-5, with 8 bases fitting TRBD1. Germline CDR1 is ENHRY and CDR2 is SYGVKD. The CDR3 contains 15 residues. The CDR3 here is CAISNSGQGPETQHF. The CDR3 region has the DNA TGTGCCATCAGTAATTCCGGACAGGGACCCGAGACCCAGCACTTC.

The V gene is TRBV2, the J gene TRBJ2-2; maybe TRBD1 (6 bases). The CDR3 is 14 residues long. V lost 8 bases and J lost 2, with 12 bases in between. CDR1 is SNHLY and CDR2 is FYNNEI in the germline V gene. CDR3: CASSGQSNTGELFF. CDR3 coding DNA: TGTGCCAGCTCAGGACAGTCAAACACCGGGGAGCTGTTTTTT.

CDR3 sequence (DNA): TGTGCCAGCAGTGAAGGGGGGCAGATCTACGAGCAGTACTTC. It codes for CASSEGGQIYEQYF. The V and J genes are TRBV6-1 and TRBJ2-7; tentative D call: TRBD1 (6 bases). Germline values: CDR1 MNHNS, CDR2 SASEGT. The length of the CDR3 is 14 residues. Trimming took 1 base from V and 3 from J, leaving 10 bases between them.

The J gene is TRBJ1-2, the V gene TRBV24-1; no definite D call. The germline gives CDR1 KGHDR, CDR2 SFDVKD. With 5 bases removed from V and 1 base from J, the gap between germline ends came to 7 bases. The CDR3 runs 13 residues. The chain's CDR3 is CATSATDNYGYTF. In nucleotides, the CDR3 is TGTGCCACCAGTGCGACGGATAACTATGGCTACACCTTC.

The chain joins TRBV28 to TRBJ1-2; TRBD1 aligns across 11 bases. The germline CDR1 and CDR2 sequences are MDHEN and SYDVKM. This CDR3 has 15 amino acids. V lost 8 bases to trimming and J lost 8 bases; unmatched junction nucleotides: 13. CDR3 loop: CASLSRDRGFFGYTF. CDR3 in DNA: TGTGCCAGCCTCTCTAGGGACAGGGGGTTTTTCGGCTACACCTTC.

The chain combines TRBV6-2 or TRBV6-3 with TRBJ1-6, with 9 bases lining up with TRBD1. Germline CDR1 MNHEY, CDR2 SVGEGT. The CDR3 consists of 15 residues. Losses at the gene ends were 6 bases for V and 6 bases for J; bases not matched to a gene: 6. The CDR3 protein is CASSLQGAGNSPLHF. CDR3 nucleotide sequence: TGTGCCAGCAGCTTACAGGGGGCCGGTAATTCACCCCTCCACTTT.

The chain couples TRBV7-9 to TRBJ2-7; 9 nucleotides line up with TRBD1. The CDR3 is 14 residues long. Germline assignment: CDR1 SEHNR and CDR2 FQNEAQ (reference sequence). V trimming: 5 bases; J trimming: 3 bases; junction bases outside the gene matches: 5. The CDR3 sequence: CASSRQGGSYEQYF. The CDR3 coding sequence is TGTGCCAGCAGCCGACAGGGGGGTAGCTACGAGCAGTACTTC.

Remarks on this clone: A junction boundary mismatches the germline segment, possibly from a read error. The J gene is TRBJ1-4, the V gene TRBV28; perhaps TRBD1 as D (5 bases). The CDR3 runs to 15 residues. Germline V CDR1 and CDR2: MDHEN, SYDVKM. CDR3 sequence: CASIPDGRENGKLFF. As DNA, the CDR3 is TGTGCCAGCATCCCAGATGGCAGGGAAAATGGAAAACTGTTTTTT.

The chain employs TRBV10-3 and TRBJ2-3, with D maybe TRBD1 (6 bases). Germline lookup yields CDR1 ENHRY and CDR2 SYGVKD. The CDR3 loop spans 14 amino acids. Trimming took off 4 bases at V and 7 bases at J, with 15 bases between the two ends. This CDR3 is CAISGPGHSNTQYF. DNA of the CDR3: TGTGCCATCAGTGGGCCGGGACACTCTAATACGCAGTATTTT.

The V call is TRBV7-9, the J call TRBJ1-1; D is uncertain. The CDR3 is 15 amino acids. The germline V gene has CDR1 SEHNR and CDR2 FQNEAQ (reference sequence). Trimming stripped 5 bases from V and 3 bases from J, with 16 bases between. The CDR3 region is CASSPPSGRDTEAFF. The CDR3 DNA sequence: TGTGCCAGCAGCCCCCCCTCCGGGCGGGACACTGAAGCTTTCTTT.

V usage is TRBV5-1 and J usage is TRBJ2-7; D unresolved. V was trimmed by 0 bases and J by 11 bases, leaving 12 bases between them. The CDR3 runs 12 residues. Germline values: CDR1 SGHRS, CDR2 YFSETQ. The CDR3, as DNA: TGCGCCAGCAGCTTGGCGGGTGGTCTTGAGTACTTC. Its protein product is CASSLAGGLEYF. The entire variable domain, with the rest obtained from reference TRBV5-1 and TRBJ2-7, is as follows: KAGVTQTPRYLIKTRGQQVTLSCSPISGHRSVSWYQQTPGQGLQFLFEYFSETQRNKGNFPGRFSGRQFSNSRSEMNVSTLELGDSALYLCASSLAGGLEYFGPGTRLTVT.

The J gene is TRBJ1-1, the V gene TRBV7-2; 7 bases fit TRBD1. Germline V gene sequence: CDR1 SGHTA, CDR2 FQGNSA. The V gene end was trimmed by 1 base and the J gene end by 6 bases; junction bases not matched to a gene: 8. The CDR3 sequence is 15 residues long. CDR3 residues: CASSLVRQGAPEAFF. CDR3 sequence (DNA): TGTGCCAGCAGCTTAGTTCGACAGGGTGCCCCTGAAGCTTTCTTT. The entire variable domain, with the rest obtained from reference TRBV7-2 and TRBJ1-1, is as follows: GAGVSQSPSNKVTEKGKDVELRCDPISGHTALYWYRQSLGQGLEFLIYFQGNSAPDKSGLPSDRFSAERTGGSVSTLTIQRTQQEDSAVYLCASSLVRQGAPEAFFGQGTRLTVV.

The rearrangement links TRBV10-2 to TRBJ1-2; D is possibly TRBD1 (6 bases). This CDR3 has 15 residues. CDR1 and CDR2 from the germline V gene are WSHSY and SAAADI. The V end lost 0 bases, the J end lost 4 bases, and 12 bases lay between the germline ends. The CDR3 nucleotides read TGCGCCAGCAGTGAGTCTAGAGGGACAATCTATGGCTACACCTTC. This gives the protein CASSESRGTIYGYTF.

The gene calls are TRBV28 and TRBJ1-5; TRBD1 matches 10 bases. The trim removed 6 bases at V and 2 bases at J, leaving 10 bases unmatched. From germline, CDR1 is MDHEN and CDR2 SYDVKM. The CDR3 is 17 amino acids. DNA for the CDR3: TGTGCCAGCAGAAACCAACGAGACAGGGGGCGCAATCAGCCCCAGCATTTT. Its protein is CASRNQRDRGRNQPQHF.

In DNA form, the CDR3 reads TGTGCCAGCAGCTGGAGGGGCGCCGGGGAGCTGTTTTTT. Its translation: CASSWRGAGELFF. The rearrangement uses TRBV5-4 and TRBJ2-2, with TRBD2 as a possible D gene (6 bases). Germline V gene lookup returns CDR1 SGHNT and CDR2 YYREEE (reference sequence). The V gene lost 3 bases and the J gene lost 6 bases, with 9 bases spanning the gap. This CDR3 region has 13 residues.

The chain carries TRBV19 and TRBJ1-2; TRBD1 is a possible D gene (5 bases). V was shortened by 4 bases and J by 3 bases, with 12 bases between the two germline ends. The CDR3 is 14 residues long. Germline V gene lookup returns CDR1 LNHDA and CDR2 SQIVND (reference sequence). CDR3 protein: CASSRGRIDYGYTF. CDR3 nucleotide sequence: TGTGCCAGTAGTAGGGGACGAATAGACTATGGCTACACCTTC.